The clone carrying this T cell receptor (beta chain) was seen a handful of times. No antigen is known for it. The data derive from a study of a mutant IDH1 vaccine in newly diagnosed glioma. Study summary: Eight vaccinations reached patients in weeks 1, 3, 5, 7, 11, 15, 19 and 23. Before enrollment, the patients had been treated with radiotherapy alone, temozolomide alone, or both together. Most of them had received both. Patients got their first vaccination 4-6 weeks after radiotherapy alone, or with temozolomide cycles.

V gave up 6 bases and J gave up 9 bases; unmatched junction bases: 14. The CDR3 runs 15 residues. CDR1 and CDR2 (germline): SGHRS, YFSETQ. The time point denotes: week 23, last vaccination. Topical imiquimod accompanied each vaccine dose, which consisted of 300 ug of mutant IDH1 20-mer peptide. Every donor had a new WHO grade 3 or 4 astrocytoma that was IDH1-mutant, with loss of nuclear ATRX. Clones were read by immunoSEQ multiplex PCR, and TCRdb kept only the in-frame ones, dropping some. The sample yields about 86,000 clones, almost 85% seen once. The sample in question was PBMCs, obtained from a glioma patient whose treatment included an IDH1 peptide vaccine. The TCR originated in a man aged 25 to 45 with glioma. Some clones in this sample may be carry-over from other donors' samples. The rearrangement uses TRBV5-1 and TRBJ2-1; 8 bases are a match to TRBD1. The CDR3 reads CASTWGRGRSAEQFF. The DNA for the CDR3 is TGCGCCAGCACCTGGGGCAGGGGGCGTTCTGCTGAGCAGTTCTTC. Full variable domain (remainder filled in from reference TRBV5-1 and TRBJ2-1): KAGVTQTPRYLIKTRGQQVTLSCSPISGHRSVSWYQQTPGQGLQFLFEYFSETQRNKGNFPGRFSGRQFSNSRSEMNVSTLELGDSALYLCASTWGRGRSAEQFFGPGTRLTVL.